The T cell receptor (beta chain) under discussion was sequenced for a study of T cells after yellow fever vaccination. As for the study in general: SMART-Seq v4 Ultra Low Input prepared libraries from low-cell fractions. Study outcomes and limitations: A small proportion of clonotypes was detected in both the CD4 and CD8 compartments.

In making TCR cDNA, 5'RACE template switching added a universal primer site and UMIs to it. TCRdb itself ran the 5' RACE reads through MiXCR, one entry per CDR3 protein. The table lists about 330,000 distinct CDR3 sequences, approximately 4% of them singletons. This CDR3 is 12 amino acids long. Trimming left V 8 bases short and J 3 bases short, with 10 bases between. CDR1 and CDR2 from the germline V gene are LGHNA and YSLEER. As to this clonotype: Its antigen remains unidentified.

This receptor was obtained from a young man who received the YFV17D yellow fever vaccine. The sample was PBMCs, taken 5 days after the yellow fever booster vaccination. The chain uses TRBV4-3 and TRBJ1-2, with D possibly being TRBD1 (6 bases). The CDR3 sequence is CASGGGYYGYTF. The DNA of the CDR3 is TGCGCCAGCGGAGGGGGGTACTATGGCTACACCTTC.